This entry describes one T cell receptor beta chain. The source of the sample is a study of blood T cell repertoires in COVID-19. J lost 11 bases, V lost 10 bases, and 18 bases had no gene match. Germline-derived CDR1 and CDR2 are LNHDA and SQIVND (reference sequence). The CDR3 has 14 residues. Produced via immunoSEQ multiplex PCR; TCRdb's table is partial and in-frame only. The data hold around 200,000 clones, with roughly 89% observed a single time. This sequence was found in a man in his sixties who had recovered from COVID-19. The chain recombines TRBV19 with TRBJ1-1; 8 bases fit TRBD1. Sequencing used peripheral blood. CDR3 region: CATSRDQGAFEAFF. For the CDR3, the DNA is TGTGCCACGTCACGGGACCAGGGGGCTTTTGAGGCTTTCTTT.